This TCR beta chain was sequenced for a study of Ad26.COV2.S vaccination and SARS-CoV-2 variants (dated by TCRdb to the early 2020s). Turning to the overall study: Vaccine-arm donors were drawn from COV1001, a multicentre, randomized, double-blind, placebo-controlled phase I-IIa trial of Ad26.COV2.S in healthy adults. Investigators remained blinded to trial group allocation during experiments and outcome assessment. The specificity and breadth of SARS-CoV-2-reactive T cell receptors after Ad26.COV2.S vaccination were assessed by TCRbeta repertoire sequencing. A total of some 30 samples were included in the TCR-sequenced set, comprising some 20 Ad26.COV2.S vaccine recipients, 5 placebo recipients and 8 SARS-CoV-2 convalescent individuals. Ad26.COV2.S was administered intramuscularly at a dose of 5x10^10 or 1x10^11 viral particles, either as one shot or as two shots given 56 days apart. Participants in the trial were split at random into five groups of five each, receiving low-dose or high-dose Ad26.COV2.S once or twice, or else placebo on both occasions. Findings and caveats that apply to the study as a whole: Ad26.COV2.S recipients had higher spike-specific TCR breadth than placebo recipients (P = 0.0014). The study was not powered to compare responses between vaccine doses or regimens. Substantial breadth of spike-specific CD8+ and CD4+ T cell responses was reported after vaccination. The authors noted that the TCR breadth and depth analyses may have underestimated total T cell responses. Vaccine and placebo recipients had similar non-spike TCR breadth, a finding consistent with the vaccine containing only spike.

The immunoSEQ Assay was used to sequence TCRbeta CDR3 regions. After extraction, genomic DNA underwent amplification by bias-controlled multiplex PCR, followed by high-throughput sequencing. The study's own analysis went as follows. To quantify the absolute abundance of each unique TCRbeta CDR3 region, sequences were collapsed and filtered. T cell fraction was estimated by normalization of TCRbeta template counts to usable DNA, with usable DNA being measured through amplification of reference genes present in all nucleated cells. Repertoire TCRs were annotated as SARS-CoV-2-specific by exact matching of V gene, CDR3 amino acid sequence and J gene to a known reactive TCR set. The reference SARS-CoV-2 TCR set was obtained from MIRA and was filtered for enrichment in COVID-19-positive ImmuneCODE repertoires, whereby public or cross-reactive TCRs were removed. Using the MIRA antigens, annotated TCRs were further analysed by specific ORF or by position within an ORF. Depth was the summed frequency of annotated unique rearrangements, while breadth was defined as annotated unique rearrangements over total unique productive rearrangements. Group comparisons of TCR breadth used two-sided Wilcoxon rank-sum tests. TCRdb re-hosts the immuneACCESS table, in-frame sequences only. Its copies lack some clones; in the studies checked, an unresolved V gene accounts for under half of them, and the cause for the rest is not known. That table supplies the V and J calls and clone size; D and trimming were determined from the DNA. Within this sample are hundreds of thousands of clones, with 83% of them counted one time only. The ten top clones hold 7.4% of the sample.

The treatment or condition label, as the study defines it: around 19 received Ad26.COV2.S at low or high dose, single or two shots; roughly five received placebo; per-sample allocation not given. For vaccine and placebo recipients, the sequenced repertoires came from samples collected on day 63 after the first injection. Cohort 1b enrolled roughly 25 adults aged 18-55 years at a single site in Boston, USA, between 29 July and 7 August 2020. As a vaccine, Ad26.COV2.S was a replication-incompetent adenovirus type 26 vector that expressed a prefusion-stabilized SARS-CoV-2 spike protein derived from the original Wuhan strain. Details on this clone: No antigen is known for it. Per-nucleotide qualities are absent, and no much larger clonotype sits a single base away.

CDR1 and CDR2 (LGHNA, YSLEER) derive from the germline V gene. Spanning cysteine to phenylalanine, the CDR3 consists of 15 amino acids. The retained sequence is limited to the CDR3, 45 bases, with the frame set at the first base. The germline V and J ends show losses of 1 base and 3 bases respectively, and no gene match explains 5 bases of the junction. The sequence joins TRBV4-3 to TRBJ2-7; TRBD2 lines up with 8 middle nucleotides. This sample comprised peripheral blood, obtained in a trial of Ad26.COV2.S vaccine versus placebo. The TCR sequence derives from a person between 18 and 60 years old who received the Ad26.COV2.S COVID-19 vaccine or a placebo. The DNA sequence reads TGCGCCAGCAGCCAAGTACTAGCGGAGTTCTACGAGCAGTACTTC. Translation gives CASSQVLAEFYEQYF.